This entry describes one TCR beta chain. The entry originates in a study of T cell changes during pregnancy in multiple sclerosis. Trimming at V came to 4 bases and at J to 0 bases, leaving 3 bases not matched to a gene. Germline-derived CDR1 and CDR2 are SGHNT and YYREEE (reference sequence). CDR3 length equals 16 residues. Sequencing was performed with immunoSEQ multiplex PCR; in TCRdb, only in-frame clones are kept and a portion is missing. The repertoire holds 45,000 to 65,000 clones, around 93% seen once, with about 3.8% in the top ten. The sequence was collected from a female donor in good health, enrolled as a control in a pregnancy study. The genes are TRBV5-4 and TRBJ2-3; 12 bases fit TRBD2. Sequencing was performed on peripheral blood, taken after pregnancy. The chain's CDR3 is CASSGGTSGSTDTQYF. CDR3 DNA sequence: TGTGCCAGCAGCGGTGGGACTAGCGGGAGCACAGATACGCAGTATTTT.